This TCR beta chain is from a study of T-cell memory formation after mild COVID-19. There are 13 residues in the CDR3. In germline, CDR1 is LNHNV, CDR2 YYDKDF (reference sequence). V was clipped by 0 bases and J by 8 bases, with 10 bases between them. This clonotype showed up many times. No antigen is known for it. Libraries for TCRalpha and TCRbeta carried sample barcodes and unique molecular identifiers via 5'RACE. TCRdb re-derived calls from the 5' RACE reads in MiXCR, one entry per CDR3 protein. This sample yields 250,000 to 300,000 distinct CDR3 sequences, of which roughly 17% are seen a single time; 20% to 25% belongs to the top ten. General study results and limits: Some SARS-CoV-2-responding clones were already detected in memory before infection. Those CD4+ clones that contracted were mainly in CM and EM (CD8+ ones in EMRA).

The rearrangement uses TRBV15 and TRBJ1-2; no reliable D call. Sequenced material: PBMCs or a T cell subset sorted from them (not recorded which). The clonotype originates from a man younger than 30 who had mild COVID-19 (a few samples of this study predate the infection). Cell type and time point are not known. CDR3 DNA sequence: TGTGCCACCAGCAGAGACCCCCTGGAGGGCTACACCTTC. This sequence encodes CATSRDPLEGYTF. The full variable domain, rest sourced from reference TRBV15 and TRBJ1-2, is DAMVIQNPRYQVTQFGKPVTLSCSQTLNHNVMYWYQQKSSQAPKLLFHYYDKDFNNEADTPDNFQSRRPNTSFCFLDIRSPGLGDTAMYLCATSRDPLEGYTFGSGTRLTVV.